The entry below gives a single T cell receptor beta chain sequence along with its context. This clonotype was detected many times. The antigen this receptor binds is unknown. Base-call qualities are not available, and no considerably larger clone is one nucleotide away. The library was generated by PCR. The instrument was an Illumina HiSeq 2500. TCR library preparation used molecular barcoding, with unique molecular identifiers applied to normalize quantification of the TCRbeta repertoire. In TCRdb, the public reads were trimmed at Q25 with fastp and aligned with MiXCR, with productive beta chains retained. Entries that share a CDR3 protein sequence are merged under the most common genes and DNA. This sample has over 550,000 distinct CDR3 sequences in its table, and roughly 10% of those were observed once. 4% of the sample comes from the top ten. The data derive from a study of T-cell reconstitution after alpha-beta-depleted transplantation in children (dated by TCRdb to about 2016). In the study overall: Using TCR repertoire profiling, the study followed T-cell immune reconstitution in a quantitative way in children after TCRalphabeta/CD19-depleted allogeneic hematopoietic cell transplantation.

Compared with germline, V lacks 1 base and J lacks 7 bases; bases without a gene match: 10. Spanning cysteine to phenylalanine, the CDR3 consists of 14 amino acids. The read is trimmed to its CDR3 DNA, 42 bases read in frame from base 1. CDR1 DFQATT and CDR2 SNEGSKA are derived from the germline V gene (reference sequence). The source is a human donor who donated a stem cell graft to a child with acute myeloid leukemia. The chain is encoded by TRBV20-1 joined to TRBJ2-7; 7 middle bases align to TRBD2. The sample was PBMCs from the stem cell graft donor, taken from the stem cell graft. The CDR3 has the sequence CSARVPSGLGEQYF. The sequenced DNA is TGCAGTGCTAGAGTCCCTAGCGGACTGGGGGAGCAGTACTTC.